The T cell receptor (beta chain) under discussion was sequenced for a study of T cells in Graves' hyperthyroidism and ophthalmopathy. What was amplified from RNA transcripts were TCR beta CDR3 regions. The HTBI primer set drove a first-round RT-PCR of the TCR CDR3. TCRdb itself ran the multiplex PCR reads through MiXCR, one entry per CDR3 protein. The repertoire holds hundreds of thousands of distinct CDR3 sequences, with around 15% as singletons. It was around 11 ml of fresh peripheral blood that supplied the PBMCs. Sequences were obtained from blood. The sequence was collected from a woman younger than 30 with Graves' hyperthyroidism.

The CDR3 sequence is CSVSWTSGSPTYEQYF. Here the CDR3 DNA reads TGCAGCGTTTCCTGGACTAGCGGGAGCCCTACCTACGAGCAGTACTTC. The chain employs TRBV29-1 and TRBJ2-7, with 13 bases matching TRBD2. Losses at the gene ends were 5 bases for V and 2 bases for J; bases not matched to a gene: 9. Per germline, CDR1 SQVTM and CDR2 ANQGSEA. The CDR3 length is 16 residues.